This T cell receptor (beta chain) was retrieved from a study of cytomegalovirus exposure and HLA in healthy donors. Whole-study findings and limits: V- and J-gene trimming in TCR beta was tied to a missense DCLRE1C variant by an analysis performed later. Reports showed the classifier diagnosing cytomegalovirus status with high specificity and sensitivity.

The primer mix had 60 Vbeta and 13 Jbeta primers. This table comes from immunoSEQ multiplex PCR, and its TCRdb copy is limited to in-frame clones, with some not included. This listing includes around 64,000 clones. Likely unrecorded immune exposures existed in these nominally healthy donors. The CDR3 consists of 18 residues. Germline V gene lookup returns CDR1 SGHDN and CDR2 FVKESK. The J segment lost 6 bases and the V segment lost 0 bases, leaving 13 bases of the junction unmatched. On this clone itself: Its antigen is not identified.

V gene TRBV14 combines with J gene TRBJ2-1; TRBD2 agrees at 8 bases. The clonotype originates from a female donor in good health and CMV-seropositive. The sequencing sample was made of PBMCs. The CDR3 nucleotides are TGTGCCAGCAGCCAAGATCGTCCCTTGGCGGGGGGCCTCAATGAGCAGTTCTTC. Its protein is CASSQDRPLAGGLNEQFF.